This passage covers 21 T cell receptor beta chains from one sample sequenced in a study of shared clonotypes between healthy human individuals. Repertoires were generated with immunoSEQ multiplex PCR, while TCRdb's copy carries only in-frame clones and drops some. Among nearly 2 million clones, about 95% were seen once, and the ten largest hold roughly 1%. CD45RO-negative, CCR7-positively selected cells formed the naive CD8 fraction, excluding terminally differentiated effector memory CD45RA+ cells. Specimen: naive CD8+ T cells sorted from blood. Receptor source: a young man in good health.

About this clone: Other DNA sequences from this sample encode an identical CDR3 as well. The chain couples TRBV27 to TRBJ2-7; D may correspond to TRBD1 or TRBD2 (5 bases each). Germline-derived CDR1 and CDR2 are MNHEY and SMNVEV (reference sequence). V was cut by 3 bases and J by 9 bases, with 9 bases left in between. CDR3 size: 11 residues. This chain's CDR3 is CASSFGGLQYF. In DNA form, the CDR3 reads TGTGCCAGCAGTTTTGGGGGATTGCAGTACTTC.

Comment on this clone: The same CDR3 can be traced to other DNA sequences in this sample. The rearrangement joins TRBV5-5 to TRBJ2-7, with D uncertain. Germline lookup yields CDR1 SGHKS and CDR2 YYEKEE (reference sequence). This CDR3 has 14 amino acids. The V and J ends lost 0 bases and 0 bases respectively, with 7 bases between them. CDR3 in amino acids: CASSLGSASYEQYF. In nucleotides, the CDR3 is TGTGCCAGCAGCTTGGGCAGCGCCTCCTACGAGCAGTACTTC.

Remarks on this clone: Other DNA sequences in the sample encode the same CDR3. This chain links TRBV27 with TRBJ2-3; D may correspond to TRBD1 or TRBD2 (5 bases each). This CDR3 is built from 16 residues. The germline V gene has CDR1 MNHEY and CDR2 SMNVEV (reference sequence). V lost 0 bases to trimming and J lost 1 base, with 11 bases between them. The CDR3 here is CASSLSPGAGTDTQYF. The CDR3 nucleotides are TGTGCCAGCAGTTTATCGCCCGGGGCTGGCACAGATACGCAGTATTTT.

The CDR3: CAITANTGELFF. The CDR3 DNA reads TGTGCCATCACCGCGAACACCGGGGAGCTGTTTTTT. V gene TRBV10-3 combines with J gene TRBJ2-2; D gene ambiguous. Trimming stripped 7 bases from V and 0 bases from J, with 3 bases between. The CDR3 covers 12 residues. Looked up from germline, CDR1 is ENHRY and CDR2 is SYGVKD.

V is TRBV6-5 and J is TRBJ1-2, with TRBD1 as a possible D gene (6 bases). The germline V and J ends were trimmed by 6 bases and 6 bases, with 17 bases remaining between them. The CDR3 length is 14 residues. CDR1 is MNHEY and CDR2 is SVGAGI in the germline V gene. CDR3 residues: CASRISDSLDGYTF. In DNA, the CDR3 is TGTGCCAGCAGGATCTCGGACAGCTTGGATGGCTACACCTTC.

The chain joins TRBV11-3 to TRBJ2-3; D unclear. V was trimmed by 5 bases and J by 2 bases, leaving 11 bases between them. The germline CDR1 and CDR2 sequences are SGHNT and YENEEA. The length of the CDR3 is 14 residues. The CDR3 DNA reads as TGTGCCAGCAGCCCCCCGGACCTCACAGATACGCAGTATTTT. Its protein is CASSPPDLTDTQYF.

The chain carries TRBV6-1 and TRBJ2-1; TRBD2 matches at 7 bases. This CDR3 is 14 amino acids long. J was trimmed by 7 bases and V by 4 bases; bases with no gene match: 7. CDR1 and CDR2 (germline): MNHNS, SASEGT. The CDR3 sequence is CASSALGGGNEQFF. The CDR3 DNA reads TGTGCCAGCAGTGCACTAGGCGGGGGTAATGAGCAGTTCTTC.

V gene TRBV4-1 combines with J gene TRBJ2-5; TRBD2 matches at 10 bases. The CDR3 runs 15 residues. Germline-derived CDR1 and CDR2 are MGHRA and YSYEKL. The V gene end was trimmed by 0 bases and the J gene end by 8 bases; junction bases not matched to a gene: 6. CDR3 loop: CASSQERTSGNTQYF. CDR3 nucleotides: TGCGCCAGCAGCCAAGAACGCACTAGCGGGAATACCCAGTACTTC.

The chain recombines TRBV9 with TRBJ1-2; 7 bases agree with TRBD1. Germline CDR1 and CDR2: SGDLS and YYNGEE. The J segment lost 10 bases and the V segment lost 7 bases, leaving 4 bases of the junction unmatched. The CDR3 runs 10 residues. The DNA for the CDR3 is TGTGCCAGCGGGACAGTAGACTACACCTTC. Protein product: CASGTVDYTF.

The chain couples TRBV4-3 to TRBJ2-7; tentative D call: TRBD1 (5 bases). The CDR3 consists of 14 residues. V dropped 1 base and J dropped 2 bases, with 9 bases sitting between them. Per germline, CDR1 LGHNA and CDR2 YSLEER. CDR3 DNA sequence: TGCGCCAGCAGCCAAGGGGGCCCCACCTACGAGCAGTACTTC. Translation: CASSQGGPTYEQYF.

In its sample, this clone was seen once. The rearrangement joins TRBV7-8 to TRBJ2-7; D remains ambiguous. Germline assignment: CDR1 SGHVS and CDR2 FQNEAQ. This CDR3 has 14 residues. V shed 1 base and J shed 2 bases, with 9 bases lying between them. The CDR3: CASSLGHQTYEQYF. The CDR3 nucleotides are TGTGCCAGCAGCTTAGGACATCAGACCTACGAGCAGTACTTC.

V and J are TRBV13 and TRBJ2-1, with 10 bases identical to TRBD1. Germline lookup yields CDR1 PRHDT and CDR2 FYEKMQ (reference sequence). Trimming took 4 bases from V and 5 from J; bases not matched to a gene: 5. There are 15 residues in the CDR3. The CDR3 DNA reads as TGTGCCAGCAGCTCGACAGGGGGCGCGGACAATGAGCAGTTCTTC. Translating it yields CASSSTGGADNEQFF.

The gene calls are TRBV7-6 and TRBJ2-7; D is perhaps TRBD1 (5 bases). There are 14 residues in the CDR3. Germline loops: CDR1 SGHVS, CDR2 FNYEAQ. Trimming removed 2 bases at V and 3 bases at J, with 11 bases between. This chain's CDR3 is CASSLQGIDYEQYF. In DNA form, the CDR3 reads TGTGCCAGCAGCTTACAGGGTATTGACTACGAGCAGTACTTC.

The genes are TRBV7-9 and TRBJ2-3; the D gene is possibly TRBD2 (5 bases). The CDR3 contains 16 residues. V was pared by 5 bases and J by 0 bases, with 15 bases between. CDR1 is SEHNR and CDR2 is FQNEAQ in the germline V gene (reference sequence). CDR3 amino acids: CASSPPGVSSTDTQYF. CDR3 sequence (DNA): TGTGCCAGCAGCCCGCCCGGGGTTTCTAGCACAGATACGCAGTATTTT.

The chain carries TRBV11-2 and TRBJ2-5, with TRBD1 matching 12 bases. CDR3 length: 16 residues. Germline V CDR1 and CDR2: SGHAT, FQNNGV. V shed 2 bases, J shed 5 bases, and the junction held 6 bases outside the gene matches. The CDR3: CASSLWGQGASETQYF. CDR3 DNA: TGTGCCAGCAGCTTATGGGGACAGGGGGCTTCCGAGACCCAGTACTTC.

V usage is TRBV13 and J usage is TRBJ2-7; 9 bases fit TRBD2. The CDR3 contains 15 residues. Germline CDR1 PRHDT, CDR2 FYEKMQ (reference sequence). Trimming cost V 8 bases and J 3 bases; bases outside gene matches: 11. Here the CDR3 reads CASALRGGANYEQYF. CDR3 DNA: TGTGCCAGCGCTCTCCGCGGGGGGGCCAACTACGAGCAGTACTTC.

The chain couples TRBV4-1 to TRBJ1-1; D is unresolved. CDR3 length equals 14 residues. Germline V CDR1 and CDR2: MGHRA, YSYEKL. With 0 bases removed from V and 10 bases from J, the gap between germline ends came to 15 bases. The CDR3 sequence is CASSQDNWRGGAFF. The DNA of the CDR3 is TGCGCCAGCAGCCAAGATAATTGGCGGGGTGGAGCTTTCTTT.

Written as DNA, the CDR3 is TGTGCCAGCAGCCATGGGCAGGGGGTCTCCTACGAGCAGTACTTC. Translating it yields CASSHGQGVSYEQYF. The genes are TRBV14 and TRBJ2-7, with 7 bases lining up with TRBD1. Unmatched junction bases numbered 5, after V lost 3 bases and J lost 0 bases. This CDR3 region has 15 residues. CDR1 and CDR2 from the germline V gene are SGHDN and FVKESK.

J is TRBJ1-3 and V is TRBV19; 7 bases align to TRBD1. The V and J ends lost 7 bases and 3 bases, in that order; junction bases with no gene match: 3. The germline V gene encodes CDR1 LNHDA and CDR2 SQIVND (reference sequence). This CDR3 spans 13 amino acids. The CDR3: CASTTGYGNTIYF. Here the CDR3 DNA reads TGTGCCAGTACGACAGGGTATGGAAACACCATATATTTT.

V usage is TRBV10-3 and J usage is TRBJ1-1; D is undetermined. This CDR3 spans 12 amino acids. Deletions cut 6 bases from V and 4 bases from J, with 9 bases between. The V gene's germline CDR1 is ENHRY and CDR2 SYGVKD. In DNA form, the CDR3 reads TGTGCCATCAGGGGTATCGGCACTGAAGCTTTCTTT. Protein product: CAIRGIGTEAFF.

The chain joins TRBV4-3 to TRBJ1-2, with D unresolved. Germline CDR1 and CDR2: LGHNA and YSLEER. The V gene lost 0 bases and the J gene lost 2 bases, with 7 bases spanning the gap. The CDR3 totals 14 residues. The CDR3 spells CASSQDVGNYGYTF. CDR3 DNA sequence: TGCGCCAGCAGCCAAGATGTGGGAAACTATGGCTACACCTTC.